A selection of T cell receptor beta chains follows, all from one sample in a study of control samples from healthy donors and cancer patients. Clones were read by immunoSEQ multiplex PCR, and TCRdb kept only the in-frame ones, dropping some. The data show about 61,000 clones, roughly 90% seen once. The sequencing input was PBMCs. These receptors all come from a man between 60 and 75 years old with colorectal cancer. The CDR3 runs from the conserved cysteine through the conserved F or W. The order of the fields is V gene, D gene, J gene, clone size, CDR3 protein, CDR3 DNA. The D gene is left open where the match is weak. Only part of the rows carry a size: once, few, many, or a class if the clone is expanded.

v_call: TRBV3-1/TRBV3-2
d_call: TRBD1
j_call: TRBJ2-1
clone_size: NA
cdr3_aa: CASSQAEGADWNEQFF
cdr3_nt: TGTGCCAGCAGCCAAGCAGAGGGGGCTGATTGGAATGAGCAGTTCTTC

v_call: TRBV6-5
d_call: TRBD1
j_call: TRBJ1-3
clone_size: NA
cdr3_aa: CASRSTGSGNTIYF
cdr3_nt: TGTGCCAGCAGATCGACAGGGTCTGGAAACACCATATATTTT

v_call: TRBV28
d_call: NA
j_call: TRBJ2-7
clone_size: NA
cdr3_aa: CASSNRYEQYF
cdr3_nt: TGTGCCAGCAGTAACCGCTACGAGCAGTACTTC

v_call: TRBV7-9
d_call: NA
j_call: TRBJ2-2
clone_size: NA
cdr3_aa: CASSLKMGRHTGELFF
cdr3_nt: TGTGCCAGCAGCTTGAAGATGGGCAGGCACACCGGGGAGCTGTTTTTT

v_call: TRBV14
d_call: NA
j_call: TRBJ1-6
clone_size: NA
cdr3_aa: CASSPQGWDNSPLHF
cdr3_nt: TGTGCCAGCAGCCCTCAGGGCTGGGATAATTCACCCCTCCACTTT

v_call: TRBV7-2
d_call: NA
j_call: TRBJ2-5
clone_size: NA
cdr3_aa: CASSLGGHQETQYF
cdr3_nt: TGTGCCAGCAGCTTAGGGGGGCACCAAGAGACCCAGTACTTC

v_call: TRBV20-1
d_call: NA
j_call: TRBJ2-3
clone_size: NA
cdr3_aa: CSAPVSATQYF
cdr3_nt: TGCAGTGCCCCCGTTAGCGCCACGCAGTATTTT

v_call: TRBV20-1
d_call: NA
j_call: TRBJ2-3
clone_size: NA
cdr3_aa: CSASGQSSTDTQYF
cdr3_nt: TGCAGTGCTAGTGGGCAGAGCAGCACAGATACGCAGTATTTT

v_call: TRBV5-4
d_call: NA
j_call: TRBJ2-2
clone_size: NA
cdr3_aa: CASSIPTGGTGELFF
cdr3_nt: TGTGCCAGCAGCATACCGACAGGTGGTACCGGGGAGCTGTTTTTT

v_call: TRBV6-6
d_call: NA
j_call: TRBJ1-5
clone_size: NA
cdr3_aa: CASTLQGRGNQPQHF
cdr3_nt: TGTGCCAGCACCCTACAGGGTAGGGGCAATCAGCCCCAGCATTTT

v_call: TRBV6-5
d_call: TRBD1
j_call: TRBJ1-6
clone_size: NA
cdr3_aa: CASKPGQGYNSPLHF
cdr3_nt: TGTGCCAGCAAACCGGGACAGGGGTATAATTCACCCCTCCACTTT

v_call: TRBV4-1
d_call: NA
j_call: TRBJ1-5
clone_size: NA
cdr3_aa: CASSQLRDSNQPQHF
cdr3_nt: TGCGCCAGCAGCCAGCTCCGGGACAGCAATCAGCCCCAGCATTTT

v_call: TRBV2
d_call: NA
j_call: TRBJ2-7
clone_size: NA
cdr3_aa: CASRRTGHPYEQYF
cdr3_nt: TGTGCCAGCAGGAGAACGGGACATCCCTACGAGCAGTACTTC

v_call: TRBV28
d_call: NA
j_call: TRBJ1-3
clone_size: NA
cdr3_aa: CASSTGFGNTIYF
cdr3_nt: TGTGCCAGCAGTACAGGGTTCGGAAACACCATATATTTT

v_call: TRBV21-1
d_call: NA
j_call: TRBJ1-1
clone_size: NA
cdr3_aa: CASSSRETVILNTEAFF
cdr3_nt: TGTGCCAGCAGCTCCCGGGAGACAGTAATTTTGAACACTGAAGCTTTCTTT

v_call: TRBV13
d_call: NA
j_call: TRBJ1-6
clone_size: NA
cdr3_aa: CASSLVANSPLHF
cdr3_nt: TGTGCCAGCAGCTTAGTGGCGAATTCACCCCTCCACTTT

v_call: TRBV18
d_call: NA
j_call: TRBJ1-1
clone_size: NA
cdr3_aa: CASSPQGPEAFF
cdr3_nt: TGTGCCAGCTCACCCCAGGGCCCTGAAGCTTTCTTT

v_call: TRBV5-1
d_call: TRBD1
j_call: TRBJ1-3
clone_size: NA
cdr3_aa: CASRPTGGLNTIYF
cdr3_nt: TGCGCCAGCAGACCGACAGGGGGCTTAAACACCATATATTTT

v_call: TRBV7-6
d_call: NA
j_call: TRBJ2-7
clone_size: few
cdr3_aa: CASSLRGPLAYEQYF
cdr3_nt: TGTGCCAGCAGCTTAAGGGGCCCCCTAGCCTACGAGCAGTACTTC

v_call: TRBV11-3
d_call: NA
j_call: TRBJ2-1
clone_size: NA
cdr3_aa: CASSGTNYNEQFF
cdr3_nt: TGTGCCAGCAGCGGGACCAATTACAATGAGCAGTTCTTC

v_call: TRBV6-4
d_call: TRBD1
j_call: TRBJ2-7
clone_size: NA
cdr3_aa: CASSEFRGPSYEQYF
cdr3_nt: TGTGCCAGCAGTGAGTTCAGGGGGCCGTCCTACGAGCAGTACTTC

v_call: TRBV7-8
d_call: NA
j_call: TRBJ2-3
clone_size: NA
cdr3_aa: CASSLAGEDTQYF
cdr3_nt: TGTGCCAGCAGCCTAGCAGGGGAAGATACGCAGTATTTT

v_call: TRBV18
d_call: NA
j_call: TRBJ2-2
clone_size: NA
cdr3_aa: CASSPPNTGELFF
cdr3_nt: TGTGCCAGCTCACCCCCGAACACCGGGGAGCTGTTTTTT

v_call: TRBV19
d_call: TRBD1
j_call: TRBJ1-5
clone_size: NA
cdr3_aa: CASSILGQGAQPQHF
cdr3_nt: TGTGCCAGTAGTATTCTGGGACAGGGGGCTCAGCCCCAGCATTTT

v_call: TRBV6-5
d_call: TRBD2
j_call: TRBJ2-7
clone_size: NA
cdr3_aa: CASSPLAPYEQYF
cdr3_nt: TGTGCCAGCAGCCCACTAGCGCCCTACGAGCAGTACTTC

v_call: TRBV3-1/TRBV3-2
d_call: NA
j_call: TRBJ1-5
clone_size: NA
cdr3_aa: CASSQGGTPQPQHF
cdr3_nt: TGTGCCAGCAGCCAAGGAGGGACACCTCAGCCCCAGCATTTT

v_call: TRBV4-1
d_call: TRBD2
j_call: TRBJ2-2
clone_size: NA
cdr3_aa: CATSQLAGGNTGELFF
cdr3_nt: TGCGCCACCAGCCAACTAGCGGGGGGGAACACCGGGGAGCTGTTTTTT

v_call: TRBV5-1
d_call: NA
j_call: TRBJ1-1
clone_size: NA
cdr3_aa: CASSLGTTMEAFF
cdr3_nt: TGCGCCAGCAGCTTGGGGACGACTATGGAAGCTTTCTTT

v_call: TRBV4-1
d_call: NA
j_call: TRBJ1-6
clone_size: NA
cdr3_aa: CASSHEGTSSPLHF
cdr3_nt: TGCGCCAGCAGCCACGAGGGGACAAGTTCACCCCTCCACTTT

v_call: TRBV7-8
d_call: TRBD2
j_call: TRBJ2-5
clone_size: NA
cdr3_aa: CASSLGGLAGKGETQYF
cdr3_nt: TGTGCCAGCAGCTTAGGGGGTCTAGCGGGGAAAGGGGAGACCCAGTACTTC

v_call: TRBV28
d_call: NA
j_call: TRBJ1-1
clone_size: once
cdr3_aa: CASTSNKGAFF
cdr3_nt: TGTGCCAGCACTTCAAACAAGGGGGCTTTCTTT

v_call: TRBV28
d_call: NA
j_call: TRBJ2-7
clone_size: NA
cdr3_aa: CASSLQQPYEQYF
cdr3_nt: TGTGCCAGCAGTTTGCAACAGCCCTACGAGCAGTACTTC

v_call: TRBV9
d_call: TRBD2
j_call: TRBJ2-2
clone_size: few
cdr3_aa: CASSVSGGGAAGELFF
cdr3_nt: TGTGCCAGCAGCGTATCCGGCGGGGGGGCCGCCGGGGAGCTGTTTTTT

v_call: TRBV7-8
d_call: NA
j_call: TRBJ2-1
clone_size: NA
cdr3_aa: CASSSLGTGGHGNEQFF
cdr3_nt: TGTGCCAGCAGCTCCCTAGGCACGGGGGGCCACGGCAATGAGCAGTTCTTC

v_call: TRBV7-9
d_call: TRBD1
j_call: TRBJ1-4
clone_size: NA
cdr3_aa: CASSAPTGLFEKLFF
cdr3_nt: TGTGCCAGCAGCGCCCCGACAGGGCTCTTTGAAAAACTGTTTTTT

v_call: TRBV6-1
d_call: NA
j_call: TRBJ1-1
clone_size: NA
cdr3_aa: CASSEALPGVRTEAFF
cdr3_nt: TGTGCCAGCAGTGAAGCGCTTCCGGGAGTTCGCACTGAAGCTTTCTTT

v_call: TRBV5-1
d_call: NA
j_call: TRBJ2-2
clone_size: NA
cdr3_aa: CASSSGGTTGELFF
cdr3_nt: TGCGCCAGCAGCTCGGGGGGCACCACCGGGGAGCTGTTTTTT

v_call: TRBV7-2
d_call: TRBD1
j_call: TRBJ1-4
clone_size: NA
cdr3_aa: CASSPQGSSNEKLFF
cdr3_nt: TGTGCCAGCAGCCCACAGGGGAGCTCTAATGAAAAACTGTTTTTT

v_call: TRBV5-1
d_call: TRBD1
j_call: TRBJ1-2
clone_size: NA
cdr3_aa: CASSLGGAGTGGGYTF
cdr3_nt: TGCGCCAGCAGCTTGGGGGGAGCCGGGACAGGAGGTGGCTACACCTTC

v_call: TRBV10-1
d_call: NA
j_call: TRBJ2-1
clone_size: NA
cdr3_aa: CASSESTWGEVRDEQFF
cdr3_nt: TGCGCCAGCAGTGAGTCGACTTGGGGGGAGGTAAGGGATGAGCAGTTCTTC

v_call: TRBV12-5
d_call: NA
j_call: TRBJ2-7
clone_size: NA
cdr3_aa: CASGLVQPGGDYEQYF
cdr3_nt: TGTGCTAGTGGTTTGGTACAGCCAGGCGGGGACTACGAGCAGTACTTC

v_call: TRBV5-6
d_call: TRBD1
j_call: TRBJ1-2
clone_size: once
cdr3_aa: CASSLLGQGATGYTF
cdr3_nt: TGTGCCAGCAGCTTGTTGGGACAGGGGGCGACTGGCTACACCTTC

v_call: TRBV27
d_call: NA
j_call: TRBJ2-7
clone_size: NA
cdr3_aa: CASRRGRSYEQYF
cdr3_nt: TGTGCCAGCCGCAGGGGGAGGTCCTACGAGCAGTACTTC

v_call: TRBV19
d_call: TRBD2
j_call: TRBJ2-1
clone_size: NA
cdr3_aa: CASSKLALSYNEQFF
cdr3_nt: TGTGCCAGTAGTAAACTAGCGTTGTCCTACAATGAGCAGTTCTTC

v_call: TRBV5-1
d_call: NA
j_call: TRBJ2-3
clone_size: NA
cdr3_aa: CASSREDTQYF
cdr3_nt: TGCGCCAGCAGTCGGGAGGATACGCAGTATTTT

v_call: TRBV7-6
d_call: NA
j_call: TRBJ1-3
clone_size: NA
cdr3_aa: CASSLGELISGNTIYF
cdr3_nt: TGTGCCAGCAGCTTAGGGGAGCTAATCTCTGGAAACACCATATATTTT

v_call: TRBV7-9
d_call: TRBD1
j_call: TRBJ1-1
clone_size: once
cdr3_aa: CASSFGTGRTEAFF
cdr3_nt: TGTGCCAGCAGCTTCGGGACAGGGAGGACTGAAGCTTTCTTT

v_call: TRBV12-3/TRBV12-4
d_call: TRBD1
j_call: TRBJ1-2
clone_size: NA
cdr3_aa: CASSLGTGGYTF
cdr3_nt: TGTGCCAGCAGTCTTGGGACAGGGGGCTACACCTTC

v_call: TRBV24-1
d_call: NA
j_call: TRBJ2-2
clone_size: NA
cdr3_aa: CATSGSPGRNTGELFF
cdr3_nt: TGTGCCACCAGTGGGTCCCCGGGTCGGAACACCGGGGAGCTGTTTTTT

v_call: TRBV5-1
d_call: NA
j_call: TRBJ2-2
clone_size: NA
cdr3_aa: CASSLGWDSNTGELFF
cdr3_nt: TGCGCCAGCAGCTTGGGTTGGGATTCCAACACCGGGGAGCTGTTTTTT

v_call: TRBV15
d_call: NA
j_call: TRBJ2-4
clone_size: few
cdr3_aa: CATRKERHIQYF
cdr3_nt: TGTGCCACCAGGAAGGAAAGGCACATTCAGTACTTC

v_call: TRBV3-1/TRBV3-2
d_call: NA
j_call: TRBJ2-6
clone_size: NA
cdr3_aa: CASSQRGSRGANVLTF
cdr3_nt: TGTGCCAGCAGCCAGAGGGGCTCCCGGGGGGCCAACGTCCTGACTTTC

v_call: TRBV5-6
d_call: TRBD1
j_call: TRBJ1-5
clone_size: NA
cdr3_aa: CASSLGQGVNQPQHF
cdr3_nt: TGTGCCAGCAGCTTGGGACAGGGTGTCAATCAGCCCCAGCATTTT

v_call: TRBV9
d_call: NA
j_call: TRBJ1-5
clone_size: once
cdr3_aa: CASSVEGSQPQHF
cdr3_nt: TGTGCCAGCAGCGTAGAAGGGAGCCAGCCCCAGCATTTT